A selection of T cell receptor beta chains follows, all from one sample in a study of shared clonotypes between healthy human individuals. Data came from immunoSEQ multiplex PCR; TCRdb stores just in-frame clones and leaves some out. The table lists some 2 million clones, 90% to 95% of them singletons, with about 0.13% in the top ten. Sequencing was carried out using naive CD4+ T cells sorted from blood. The receptors shown here come from a man between 18 and 35 years old in good health. Both conserved end residues are part of each CDR3. D genes are given only for firm matches. The size field is filled for only some rows; it gives once, few, many or a size class.

d_gene | j_gene | v_gene | abundance | CDR3aa | CDR3nt
NA | TRBJ2-7 | TRBV10-3 | NA | CAISQDSVSYEQYF | TGTGCCATCAGCCAGGACAGTGTGTCCTACGAGCAGTACTTC
NA | TRBJ2-3 | TRBV5-4 | NA | CASSSRGLTDTQYF | TGTGCCAGCAGCTCCCGGGGCCTCACAGATACGCAGTATTTT
TRBD1 | TRBJ1-2 | TRBV11-2 | NA | CASSLSGTGAGYTF | TGTGCCAGCAGCTTATCGGGGACAGGGGCTGGCTACACCTTC
NA | TRBJ1-3 | TRBV30 | NA | CAWSVRKGVGNTIYF | TGTGCCTGGAGTGTACGCAAGGGGGTGGGCAACACCATATATTTT
NA | TRBJ1-4 | TRBV7-8 | once | CASSLVREKLFF | TGTGCCAGCAGCTTAGTGAGAGAAAAACTGTTTTTT
NA | TRBJ2-3 | TRBV6-5 | NA | CASSYSTGSDTQYF | TGTGCCAGCAGTTACTCGACGGGGTCAGATACGCAGTATTTT
NA | TRBJ2-7 | TRBV14 | NA | CASSHNRVLEQYF | TGTGCCAGCAGCCATAACAGGGTCCTCGAGCAGTACTTC
TRBD1 | TRBJ2-4 | TRBV2 | few | CASTGQEPNIQYF | TGTGCCAGCACGGGACAGGAACCAAACATTCAGTACTTC
TRBD1 | TRBJ2-2 | TRBV5-1 | NA | CASSLTGANTGELFF | TGCGCCAGCAGCTTAACAGGGGCGAACACCGGGGAGCTGTTTTTT
TRBD2 | TRBJ2-1 | TRBV7-9 | NA | CASSSGTRYGLFF | TGTGCCAGCAGCTCCGGGACTAGATACGGCTTGTTCTTC
NA | TRBJ2-7 | TRBV18 | NA | CASSPDSRAEQYF | TGTGCCAGCTCACCGGACAGTCGGGCCGAGCAGTACTTC
TRBD1 | TRBJ1-5 | TRBV10-3 | NA | CAISEGDRGVNQPQHF | TGTGCCATCAGTGAAGGGGACAGGGGGGTTAATCAGCCCCAGCATTTT
NA | TRBJ2-1 | TRBV5-1 | NA | CASSLVASSYNEQFF | TGCGCCAGCAGCTTGGTTGCCAGTTCCTACAATGAGCAGTTCTTC
TRBD1 | TRBJ2-3 | TRBV2 | NA | CASRREQGVTDTQYF | TGTGCCAGCAGGCGAGAACAGGGGGTCACAGATACGCAGTATTTT
NA | TRBJ2-7 | TRBV5-1 | many | CASSFQNEQYF | TGCGCCAGCAGCTTCCAGAACGAGCAGTACTTC
TRBD2 | TRBJ2-1 | TRBV6-1 | NA | CASSATSGPIGNEQFF | TGTGCCAGCAGTGCAACTAGCGGCCCCATAGGAAATGAGCAGTTCTTC
TRBD2 | TRBJ2-3 | TRBV7-8 | NA | CASSLGTSGTTDTQYF | TGTGCCAGCAGCCTCGGGACTAGCGGGACCACAGATACGCAGTATTTT
NA | TRBJ1-1 | TRBV10-1 | NA | CASSERGLDTEAFF | TGCGCCAGCAGTGAAAGGGGTCTGGACACTGAAGCTTTCTTT
TRBD1 | TRBJ1-2 | TRBV6-5 | NA | CASSYTKQGYGYTF | TGTGCCAGCAGTTACACAAAACAGGGGTATGGCTACACCTTC
NA | TRBJ2-1 | TRBV7-2 | once | CASSGGAFNEQFF | TGTGCCAGCAGCGGCGGGGCGTTCAATGAGCAGTTCTTC
TRBD2 | TRBJ2-1 | TRBV5-1 | NA | CASSAGTSGNNEQFF | TGCGCCAGCAGCGCCGGGACTAGCGGCAACAATGAGCAGTTCTTC
NA | TRBJ2-7 | TRBV5-1 | NA | CASSLIYSSYEQYF | TGCGCCAGCAGCTTAATTTACAGCTCCTACGAGCAGTACTTC
TRBD2 | TRBJ2-7 | TRBV10-1 | NA | CASSERLAGGPIYEQYF | TGCGCCAGCAGTGAAAGGCTAGCGGGAGGGCCAATCTACGAGCAGTACTTC
TRBD1 | TRBJ2-2 | TRBV2 | NA | CASSRTGTEVGELFF | TGTGCCAGCAGTCGTACCGGGACAGAGGTCGGGGAGCTGTTTTTT
TRBD1 | TRBJ2-7 | TRBV19 | NA | CASSIRDRVFF | TGTGCCAGTAGTATCCGGGACAGGGTATTCTTC
TRBD2 | TRBJ2-3 | TRBV29-1 | NA | CSFETSGSTDTQYF | TGCAGCTTTGAGACTAGCGGGAGTACAGATACGCAGTATTTT
NA | TRBJ2-1 | TRBV6-5 | NA | CASSYGGNEQFF | TGTGCCAGCAGTTACGGGGGCAATGAGCAGTTCTTC
NA | TRBJ1-1 | TRBV6-6 | NA | CASSYSRQANTEAFF | TGTGCCAGCAGTTACTCTAGACAGGCGAACACTGAAGCTTTCTTT
NA | TRBJ2-7 | TRBV5-8 | NA | CASSLVGGPQLREQYF | TGTGCCAGCAGCTTGGTCGGGGGGCCCCAATTGAGAGAGCAGTACTTC
TRBD1 | TRBJ1-6 | TRBV5-1 | few | CASSSVQGAAGSPLHF | TGCGCCAGCAGCTCTGTTCAGGGGGCGGCGGGTTCACCCCTCCACTTT
NA | TRBJ2-1 | TRBV7-9 | NA | CASSLGWGRAWYNEQFF | TGTGCCAGCAGCTTAGGGTGGGGCAGGGCTTGGTACAATGAGCAGTTCTTC
NA | TRBJ2-2 | TRBV30 | NA | CAWSVRTGFTGELFF | TGTGCCTGGAGTGTACGAACGGGATTCACCGGGGAGCTGTTTTTT
NA | TRBJ2-7 | TRBV5-8 | once | CASSPGQPTYYEQYF | TGTGCCAGCAGTCCAGGACAGCCGACTTACTACGAGCAGTACTTC
TRBD1 | TRBJ1-5 | TRBV10-1 | once | CASSESIRTGEHQPQHF | TGCGCCAGCAGTGAGTCGATTAGGACAGGGGAACATCAGCCCCAGCATTTT
TRBD1 | TRBJ2-7 | TRBV6-5 | NA | CASSYSRTGGSHEQYF | TGTGCCAGCAGTTACTCGAGGACAGGGGGCTCCCACGAGCAGTACTTC
NA | TRBJ1-5 | TRBV9 | NA | CASSVGEGGRNQPQHF | TGTGCCAGCAGCGTAGGGGAGGGGGGGCGAAATCAGCCCCAGCATTTT
NA | TRBJ2-3 | TRBV9 | NA | CASSAAGTDTQYF | TGTGCCAGCAGCGCTGCGGGCACAGATACGCAGTATTTT
NA | TRBJ1-4 | TRBV10-2 | NA | CASADSIWEKLFF | TGCGCCAGCGCAGACAGTATTTGGGAAAAACTGTTTTTT
NA | TRBJ1-1 | TRBV2 | NA | CASSEQQPEAFF | TGTGCCAGCAGTGAACAACAGCCTGAAGCTTTCTTT
NA | TRBJ2-1 | TRBV7-9 | once | CASSTSVTRQQFF | TGTGCCAGCAGCACCTCGGTGACTAGACAGCAGTTCTTC
NA | TRBJ2-7 | TRBV6-5 | NA | CASSRRGAGPYEQYF | TGTGCCAGCAGTCGACGGGGAGCCGGCCCCTACGAGCAGTACTTC
TRBD2 | TRBJ2-5 | TRBV4-3 | NA | CASSPRTAGEGETQYF | TGCGCCAGCAGCCCACGAACGGCGGGAGAGGGAGAGACCCAGTACTTC
TRBD1 | TRBJ1-3 | TRBV19 | NA | CASSGTGGVKNTIYF | TGTGCCAGTAGTGGGACAGGGGGCGTCAAGAACACCATATATTTT
NA | TRBJ2-5 | TRBV11-2 | NA | CASSKIVAIQETQYF | TGTGCCAGCAGCAAAATAGTTGCCATCCAAGAGACCCAGTACTTC
NA | TRBJ1-1 | TRBV6-6 | NA | CASSYSIEATEAFF | TGTGCCAGCAGTTACTCGATAGAAGCAACTGAAGCTTTCTTT
NA | TRBJ2-7 | TRBV10-3 | NA | CAISEMPGVGYEQYF | TGTGCCATCAGTGAAATGCCAGGGGTAGGCTACGAGCAGTACTTC
TRBD2 | TRBJ2-3 | TRBV18 | NA | CASSPVASGVTDTQYF | TGTGCCAGCTCACCTGTCGCTAGCGGGGTCACAGATACGCAGTATTTT
NA | TRBJ1-2 | TRBV6-1 | NA | CASSEHRMGGYTF | TGTGCCAGCAGTGAGCACAGGATGGGAGGCTACACCTTC
TRBD2 | TRBJ2-1 | TRBV6-5 | NA | CASRQLAGVNNEQFF | TGTGCCAGCAGGCAACTAGCGGGAGTTAACAATGAGCAGTTCTTC
NA | TRBJ2-3 | TRBV19 | NA | CASSPDGRWGTDTQYF | TGTGCCAGTAGCCCAGACGGACGGTGGGGGACAGATACGCAGTATTTT